These T cell receptor beta chains were read from a single sample in a study of T cell changes during pregnancy in multiple sclerosis. This table comes from immunoSEQ multiplex PCR, and its TCRdb copy is limited to in-frame clones, with some not included. Here the sample spans approximately 88,000 clones, roughly 93% being singletons. The sequenced sample was peripheral blood, obtained in the third trimester of pregnancy. Every receptor here comes from a female donor with multiple sclerosis, enrolled in a pregnancy study. Both conserved end residues are part of each CDR3. The D gene is left open where the match is weak. The listing skips clone size in some rows; elsewhere it reads once, few, many or a size class.

J | D | size | V | CDR3 | DNA
TRBJ2-1 | TRBD2 | - | TRBV2 | CASTIAGGMDEQFF | TGTGCCAGCACCATAGCGGGAGGTATGGATGAGCAGTTCTTC
TRBJ1-1 | - | - | TRBV7-9 | CASSFREDPGLAFF | TGTGCCAGCAGCTTTAGGGAGGATCCAGGTCTGGCTTTCTTT
TRBJ2-7 | TRBD1 | - | TRBV19 | CASSKGVTGDFYEQYF | TGTGCCAGTAGTAAGGGGGTGACAGGGGACTTCTACGAGCAGTACTTC
TRBJ2-7 | TRBD1 | medium-sized | TRBV28 | CASSLLLSMTGGSYEQYF | TGTGCCAGCAGTTTGTTGTTGAGTATGACAGGGGGGTCCTACGAGCAGTACTTC
TRBJ2-1 | - | - | TRBV29-1 | CSVFGGREQFF | TGCAGCGTTTTCGGGGGTCGGGAGCAGTTCTTC
TRBJ2-3 | - | - | TRBV29-1 | CSVGEDTQYF | TGCAGCGTCGGTGAAGATACGCAGTATTTT
TRBJ2-7 | TRBD2 | - | TRBV29-1 | CSVRRSGSLEQYF | TGCAGCGTTCGTCGTAGCGGGAGTCTCGAGCAGTACTTC
TRBJ1-5 | - | - | TRBV27 | CASTTGISNQPQHF | TGTGCCAGCACCACAGGGATTAGCAATCAGCCCCAGCATTTT
TRBJ2-3 | - | - | TRBV11-1 | CASSLYRQTSTDTQYF | TGTGCCAGCAGCTTATACCGACAGACTAGCACAGATACGCAGTATTTT
TRBJ2-6 | - | - | TRBV28 | CASSLQGSGANVLTF | TGTGCCAGCAGTCTACAGGGTTCTGGGGCCAACGTCCTGACTTTC
TRBJ1-4 | TRBD1 | - | TRBV19 | CASSKSPGTGGIKLFF | TGTGCCAGTAGTAAGTCCCCCGGGACAGGGGGCATAAAACTGTTTTTT
TRBJ1-3 | - | - | TRBV6-6 | CASTSGNSGNTIYF | TGTGCCAGCACCTCGGGGAACTCTGGAAACACCATATATTTT
TRBJ1-1 | TRBD1 | once | TRBV6-1 | CATQQGAIGEAFF | TGTGCCACCCAACAGGGGGCGATCGGTGAAGCTTTCTTT
TRBJ2-1 | - | once | TRBV5-1 | CASSSVLNNEQFF | TGCGCCAGCAGCTCGGTCCTTAACAATGAGCAGTTCTTC
TRBJ2-3 | - | - | TRBV18 | CASSPTTSLLITDTQYF | TGTGCCAGCTCACCTACCACGTCCCTATTGATCACAGATACGCAGTATTTT
TRBJ2-5 | - | - | TRBV5-1 | CASSLTGLGETQYF | TGCGCCAGCAGCTTAACAGGGCTTGGAGAGACCCAGTACTTC
TRBJ1-5 | - | - | TRBV9 | CASSAGAGDQPQHF | TGTGCCAGCAGCGCTGGAGCCGGAGATCAGCCCCAGCATTTT
TRBJ2-1 | - | - | TRBV7-2 | CASSMDSFNNEQFF | TGTGCCAGCAGCATGGACTCATTTAACAATGAGCAGTTCTTC
TRBJ1-2 | - | - | TRBV28 | CASTLSRRVGGYTF | TGTGCCAGCACCCTTTCCCGGAGGGTCGGGGGCTACACCTTC
TRBJ2-2 | - | - | TRBV30 | CARKAGANTGELFF | TGTGCTAGGAAGGCAGGCGCGAACACCGGGGAGCTGTTTTTT
TRBJ1-1 | - | - | TRBV5-1 | CASSSTGSGTEAFF | TGCGCCAGCAGCTCGACAGGTTCGGGCACTGAAGCTTTCTTT
TRBJ2-1 | - | - | TRBV4-2 | CASSIGAVGNEQFF | TGTGCCAGCAGCATTGGGGCGGTGGGCAATGAGCAGTTCTTC
TRBJ1-2 | - | - | TRBV5-4 | CASSPGGENYGYTF | TGTGCCAGCAGCCCCGGGGGGGAGAACTATGGCTACACCTTC
TRBJ2-5 | - | - | TRBV6-1 | CASSNTGMETQYF | TGTGCCAGCAGTAATACGGGGATGGAGACCCAGTACTTC
TRBJ1-3 | - | - | TRBV11-3 | CASSSGGGNTIYF | TGTGCCAGCAGTTCGGGTGGCGGAAACACCATATATTTT
TRBJ2-7 | TRBD2 | - | TRBV30 | CAWSAFSSGRYEQYF | TGTGCCTGGAGCGCTTTCTCTAGCGGGAGGTACGAGCAGTACTTC
TRBJ2-1 | - | - | TRBV15 | CATSRYSADPDNEQFF | TGTGCCACCAGCAGATACTCTGCGGATCCGGACAATGAGCAGTTCTTC
TRBJ2-7 | TRBD2 | - | TRBV5-4 | CASSSPSGRANEQYF | TGTGCCAGCAGCTCTCCTAGCGGGAGGGCCAACGAGCAGTACTTC
TRBJ2-7 | TRBD2 | - | TRBV5-1 | CASSSGGGVYEQYF | TGCGCCAGCAGCTCGGGCGGGGGGGTCTACGAGCAGTACTTC
TRBJ2-5 | TRBD1 | - | TRBV27 | CASRPTGQGKETQYF | TGTGCCAGCAGACCCACGGGACAGGGCAAAGAGACCCAGTACTTC
TRBJ1-1 | - | - | TRBV4-2 | CASSPLQENTEAFF | TGTGCCAGCAGCCCCCTACAGGAGAACACTGAAGCTTTCTTT
TRBJ1-5 | - | - | TRBV15 | CATSRDSSYQPQHF | TGTGCCACCAGCAGGGACAGTTCCTATCAGCCCCAGCATTTT
TRBJ2-3 | TRBD2 | - | TRBV11-2 | CASSYIRGTTSDTQYF | TGTGCCAGCAGTTATATCCGCGGGACTACCTCAGATACGCAGTATTTT
TRBJ2-2 | - | - | TRBV29-1 | CSAKGPGEGTGELFF | TGCAGCGCCAAAGGTCCGGGAGAGGGGACCGGGGAGCTGTTTTTT
TRBJ2-7 | - | - | TRBV25-1 | CASSEFIRGNQNF | TGTGCCAGCAGTGAATTTATAAGGGGAAACCAGAACTTC
TRBJ2-3 | TRBD2 | - | TRBV5-4 | CASSLDPTGGGRDTQYF | TGTGCCAGCAGCTTGGATCCCACGGGAGGAGGTCGAGATACGCAGTATTTT